This TCR beta chain was documented in a study of Tregs in tolerant kidney transplant recipients. Using immunoSEQ multiplex PCR, the repertoire was profiled, and TCRdb retains in-frame clones only, with some absent. There are 200,000 to 300,000 clones in the sample; 65% to 85% occur only once, and about 0.64% lies in the top ten. Germline V lookup: CDR1 SGHRS, CDR2 YFSETQ. CDR3 length: 13 amino acids. Trimming took 2 bases from V and 2 from J, leaving 8 bases between them. General study findings and limits: No direct test of biological reproducibility was done here. Tregs expanded with activated donor B cells seemed most donor-specific.

Points on this clone: Its antigen remains unknown.

The sample consisted of CD4+ T cells from blood. V usage is TRBV5-1 and J usage is TRBJ2-7, with D hard to call. This clonotype originated in a human donor in good health. The CDR3 region is CASSFDLPYEQYF. DNA for the CDR3: TGCGCCAGCAGCTTCGACCTACCCTACGAGCAGTACTTC.